These 13 T cell receptor beta chains came from one sample sequenced in a study of identifying expanded T cells in peripheral blood. Here immunoSEQ multiplex PCR was the method, and the copy in TCRdb shows in-frame clones only, minus some. Among roughly 63,000 clones, over 80% were seen once, and the ten largest hold 19%. The sequencing input was blood. The receptors stem from a person aged 18-69 years in good health.

This clone was counted a few times. The genes are TRBV5-4 and TRBJ2-2, with 8 bases aligning to TRBD1. The CDR3 loop spans 14 amino acids. Germline CDR1 and CDR2: SGHNT and YYREEE (reference sequence). The V gene end was trimmed by 4 bases and the J gene end by 5 bases; junction bases not matched to a gene: 4. CDR3 region: CASSNRDRTGELFF. CDR3 in DNA: TGTGCCAGCAGCAACCGGGACAGGACCGGGGAGCTGTTTTTT.

This chain links TRBV14 with TRBJ1-2; D is unclear. Germline loops: CDR1 SGHDN, CDR2 FVKESK. V lost 4 bases, J lost 5 bases, and 14 bases lay in between. This CDR3 has 14 residues. The CDR3 here is CASSPRLGGYGYTF. CDR3 bases: TGTGCCAGCAGCCCTCGACTCGGTGGGTATGGCTACACCTTC.

V usage is TRBV5-6 and J usage is TRBJ1-1; no clear D gene. Germline values: CDR1 SGHDT, CDR2 YYEEEE. CDR3 length: 13 amino acids. Trimming stripped 4 bases from V and 2 bases from J, with 9 bases between. The CDR3 reads CASSPDGNTEAFF. CDR3 nucleotides: TGTGCCAGCAGCCCTGACGGAAACACTGAAGCTTTCTTT.

This chain joins TRBV7-8 and TRBJ2-7, with D possibly TRBD2 on 5 matching bases. The CDR3 covers 12 residues. The germline V and J ends were trimmed by 4 bases and 5 bases, with 9 bases remaining between them. The germline CDR1 and CDR2 sequences are SGHVS and FQNEAQ. The CDR3 reads CASSSGWDEQYV. DNA for the CDR3: TGTGCCAGCAGCTCGGGATGGGACGAGCAGTACGTC.

The V and J genes are TRBV6-1 and TRBJ2-3; D gene ambiguous. The CDR3 is 13 residues long. V lost 4 bases and J lost 1, with 6 bases in between. Germline V gene sequence: CDR1 MNHNS, CDR2 SASEGT. The CDR3 DNA sequence: TGTGCCAGCAGTGTGGTAGGCACAGATACGCAGTATTTT. This sequence encodes CASSVVGTDTQYF.

The J gene is TRBJ2-7, the V gene TRBV5-4; 7 nucleotides agree with TRBD2. V gave up 4 bases and J gave up 5 bases; unmatched junction bases: 6. CDR1 and CDR2 from the germline V gene are SGHNT and YYREEE (reference sequence). This CDR3 has 13 amino acids. The CDR3 DNA reads as TGTGCCAGCAGCCCCCAGCTAGCGGACGAGCAGTACTTC. This encodes CASSPQLADEQYF.

The V call is TRBV27, the J call TRBJ2-1, with 11 bases fitting TRBD2. The CDR3 consists of 14 residues. The V gene end was trimmed by 2 bases and the J gene end by 14 bases; junction bases not matched to a gene: 8. Germline CDR1 is MNHEY and CDR2 is SMNVEV (reference sequence). CDR3 sequence: CASSLGTSGPGKFF. Written as DNA, the CDR3 is TGTGCCAGCAGTTTAGGGACTAGCGGCCCTGGGAAGTTCTTC.

This clone was seen a single time. The J gene is TRBJ2-2, the V gene TRBV7-2, with D possibly TRBD1 on 5 matching bases. In germline, CDR1 is SGHTA, CDR2 FQGNSA. The CDR3 has 16 amino acids. Trimming cost V 6 bases and J 6 bases, with 20 bases left between them. In DNA, the CDR3 is TGTGCCAGCAGTTCATTGGTGGGCAGGGTACCCGGGGAGCTGTTTTTT. It codes for CASSSLVGRVPGELFF.

This chain links TRBV6-6 with TRBJ2-3, with TRBD2 matching 12 bases. The germline CDR1 and CDR2 sequences are MNHNY and SVGAGI (reference sequence). The junction had 6 bases not matched to a gene; V was cut back by 6 bases and J by 5 bases. CDR3 length: 15 residues. The DNA for the CDR3 is TGTGCCAGCAGAGCTAGCGGGAGGGCCGGAGATACGCAGTATTTT. This sequence encodes CASRASGRAGDTQYF.

This clone was picked up a small number of times. The gene calls are TRBV7-9 and TRBJ2-5, with D perhaps matching TRBD1 (5 bases). Trimming removed 4 bases from V and 1 base from J, with 13 bases in between. Germline V gives CDR1 SEHNR, CDR2 FQNEAQ (reference sequence). The CDR3 covers 15 residues. The CDR3 sequence: CASSSTRQTQETQYF. CDR3 DNA: TGTGCCAGCAGCTCCACCCGACAGACCCAAGAGACCCAGTACTTC.

The chain carries TRBV7-5 and TRBJ1-1. TRBV7-5 is noted as a pseudogene. This CDR3 spans 14 amino acids. The CDR3 nucleotides are TGTGCCAGAAGCCATTATTGTAGGAACACTGAAGCTTTCTTT. Protein: CARSHYCRNTEAFF.

The gene calls are TRBV2 and TRBJ1-6, with 7 bases fitting TRBD1. Germline CDR1 and CDR2: SNHLY and FYNNEI. The CDR3 contains 16 residues. The junction had 11 bases not matched to a gene; V was cut back by 5 bases and J by 7 bases. The CDR3 spells CASSRDRANPNSPLHF. CDR3 DNA: TGTGCCAGCAGTCGCGACAGGGCAAATCCGAATTCACCCCTCCACTTT. The variable domain in full, completed from reference TRBV2 and TRBJ1-6, reads EPEVTQTPSHQVTQMGQEVILRCVPISNHLYFYWYRQILGQKVEFLVSFYNNEISEKSEIFDDQFSVERPDGSNFTLKIRSTKLEDSAMYFCASSRDRANPNSPLHFGNGTRLTVT.

As DNA, the CDR3 is TGCAGTGCTCAACAGGTAACTGAAGCTTTCTTT. Translating it yields CSAQQVTEAFF. The V call is TRBV20-1, the J call TRBJ1-1; D perhaps matches TRBD1 (5 bases). The CDR3 is 11 residues long. Trimming shortened V by 5 bases and J by 5 bases, and 9 bases separated the two germline ends. CDR1 is DFQATT, CDR2 SNEGSKA, per germline (reference sequence).